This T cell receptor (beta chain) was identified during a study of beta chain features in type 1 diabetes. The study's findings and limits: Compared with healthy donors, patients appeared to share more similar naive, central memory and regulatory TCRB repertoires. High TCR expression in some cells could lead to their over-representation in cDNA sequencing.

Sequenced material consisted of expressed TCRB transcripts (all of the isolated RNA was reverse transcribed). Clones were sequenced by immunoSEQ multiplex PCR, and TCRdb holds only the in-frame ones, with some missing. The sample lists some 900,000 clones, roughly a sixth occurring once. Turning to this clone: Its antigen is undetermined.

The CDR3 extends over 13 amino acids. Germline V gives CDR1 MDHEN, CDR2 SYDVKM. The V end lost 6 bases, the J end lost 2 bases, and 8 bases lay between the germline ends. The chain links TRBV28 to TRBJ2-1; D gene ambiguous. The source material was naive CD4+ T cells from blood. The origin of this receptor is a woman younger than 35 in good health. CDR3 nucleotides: TGTGCCAGCAGCCTAGACGCCTACAATGAGCAGTTCTTC. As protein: CASSLDAYNEQFF. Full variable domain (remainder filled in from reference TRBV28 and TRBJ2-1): DVKVTQSSRYLVKRTGEKVFLECVQDMDHENMFWYRQDPGLGLRLIYFSYDVKMKEKGDIPEGYSVSREKKERFSLILESASTNQTSMYLCASSLDAYNEQFFGPGTRLTVL.